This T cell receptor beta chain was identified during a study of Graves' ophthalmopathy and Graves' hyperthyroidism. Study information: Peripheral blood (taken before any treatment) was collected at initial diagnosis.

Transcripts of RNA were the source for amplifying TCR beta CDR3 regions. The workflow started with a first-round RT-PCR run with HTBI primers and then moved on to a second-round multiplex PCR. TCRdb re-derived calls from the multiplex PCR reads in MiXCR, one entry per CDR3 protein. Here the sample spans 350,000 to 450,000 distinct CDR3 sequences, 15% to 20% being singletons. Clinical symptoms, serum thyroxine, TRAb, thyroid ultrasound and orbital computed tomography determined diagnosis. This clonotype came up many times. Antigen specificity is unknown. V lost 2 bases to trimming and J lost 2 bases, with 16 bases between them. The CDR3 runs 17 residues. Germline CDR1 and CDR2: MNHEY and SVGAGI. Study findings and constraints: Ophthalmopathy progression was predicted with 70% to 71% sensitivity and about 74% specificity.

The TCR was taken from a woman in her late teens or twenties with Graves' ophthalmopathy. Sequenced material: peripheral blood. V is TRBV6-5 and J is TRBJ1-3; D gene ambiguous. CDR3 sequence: CASSYTPLQTAGNTIYF. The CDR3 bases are TGTGCCAGCAGTTACACTCCGCTACAAACGGCTGGAAACACCATATATTTT.